These T cell receptor beta chains were read from a single sample in a study of human T cells and chemical hapten exposure. TCRdb processed the RACE reads anew with MiXCR; each CDR3 protein has one entry. The table shows some 81,000 distinct CDR3 sequences, with roughly 7.1% occurring only once. The sample in question was whole blood, obtained in connection with sensitization to the hapten diphenylcyclopropenone (DPC). The origin of the receptors is a woman aged 25 to 39 with alopecia areata. Some clones in this sample may be carry-over from other donors' samples. Each CDR3 is given with its conserved first and last residue. A D gene is named only where the DNA matches it firmly. Expanded clones get a size class; other rows say once, few or many, or leave the size out.

size	V	D	J	DNA	CDR3
-	TRBV29-1	-	TRBJ2-3	TGCAGCGTTGAAGGGGGCAGCGGATCGGCAGATACGCAGTATTTT	CSVEGGSGSADTQYF
many	TRBV10-3	TRBD1	TRBJ2-2	TGTGCCATCAGTGGCCGACAGGGGAGTTTGGACACCGGGGAGCTGTTTTTT	CAISGRQGSLDTGELFF
-	TRBV6-2/TRBV6-3	TRBD1	TRBJ1-5	TGTGCCAGCAGTCCAATTGACAGGGGCTCCCAGCCCCAGCATTTT	CASSPIDRGSQPQHF
many	TRBV29-1	TRBD1	TRBJ1-5	TGCAGCGTATGGACAGGGTGGAATCAGCCCCAGCATTTT	CSVWTGWNQPQHF
few	TRBV6-6	-	TRBJ2-7	TGTGCCAGCGGGATCCGGGCCTTCCCTGACGAGCAGTACTTC	CASGIRAFPDEQYF
few	TRBV5-1	-	TRBJ1-4	TGCGCCAGCAGCTTAGGTATCGGTGAAAAACTGTTTTTT	CASSLGIGEKLFF
few	TRBV5-1	-	TRBJ2-7	TGCGCCAGCAGCTTGGCCGGGGGTTCTGCCTACGAGCAGTACTTC	CASSLAGGSAYEQYF
many	TRBV20-1	TRBD2	TRBJ2-3	TGCAGTGCTAGAGGTCCCCCGTCAGGCCGCGGGGGAGGCACAGATACGCAGTATTTT	CSARGPPSGRGGGTDTQYF
few	TRBV3-1	-	TRBJ1-1	TGTGCCAGCAGCCAATCAGCGAACACTGAAGCTTTCTTT	CASSQSANTEAFF
-	TRBV6-2/TRBV6-3	TRBD1	TRBJ1-1	TGTGCCAGCAGGTTTCACGACAGGGATCTGGCTGAAGCTTTCTTT	CASRFHDRDLAEAFF
many	TRBV12-3/TRBV12-4	-	TRBJ1-6	TGTGCCAGCAGTTTGTGGGGTCCCAATTCACCCCTCCACTTT	CASSLWGPNSPLHF
many	TRBV6-1	TRBD1	TRBJ2-7	TGTGCCAGCAGATCTGGGACAGGGAGGTACGAGCAGTACTTC	CASRSGTGRYEQYF
many	TRBV6-2/TRBV6-3	TRBD1	TRBJ2-1	TGTGCCAGCAGTCTTACAGGGGGCGTCGGCAATGAGCAGTTCTTC	CASSLTGGVGNEQFF
-	TRBV7-2	-	TRBJ2-1	TGTGCCATACAGAACGGGGGGCTTTACAATGAGCAGTTCTTC	CAIQNGGLYNEQFF
many	TRBV18	-	TRBJ1-1	TGTGCCAGCTCAGCCCAGGGGATCACGGGGAACACTGAAGCTTTCTTT	CASSAQGITGNTEAFF
many	TRBV7-9	-	TRBJ2-7	TGTGCCAGCAGCCAGACATTAGGTGTCGGCGGGCAGTACTTC	CASSQTLGVGGQYF
-	TRBV29-1	TRBD1	TRBJ1-2	TGCAGCGTTCAAGGACAGGGCACCTATCGCTACACCTTC	CSVQGQGTYRYTF
many	TRBV7-9	TRBD1	TRBJ1-1	TGTGCCAGCAGCTTAGGTACAGGGGGCTGGAACACTGAAGCTTTCTTT	CASSLGTGGWNTEAFF
many	TRBV25-1	-	TRBJ1-6	TGTGCCAGCAGCCCCTACGGGACACTGAATTCACCCCTCCACTTT	CASSPYGTLNSPLHF
-	TRBV5-1	-	TRBJ1-1	TGCGCCAGCAGCTTGGTTTTCGGGAACACTGAAGCTTTCTTT	CASSLVFGNTEAFF
many	TRBV7-9	-	TRBJ2-3	TGTGCCAGCAGCTTAGGACTAGACCCAGATACGCAGTATTTT	CASSLGLDPDTQYF
many	TRBV20-1	-	TRBJ1-2	TGCAGTGCTTTGACAGGTGGCGATGGCTACACCTTC	CSALTGGDGYTF
many	TRBV2	-	TRBJ2-4	TGTGCCAGCAAGCCGGGACACCCACAAGGGGACATTCAGTACTTC	CASKPGHPQGDIQYF
few	TRBV11-1	-	TRBJ2-3	TGTGCCAGCAGCTTATGGGCAGGGGAGAAAGATACGCAGTATTTT	CASSLWAGEKDTQYF
few	TRBV3-1	-	TRBJ1-5	TGTGCCAGCAGCCAAGAGGGAAATCAGCCCCAGCATTTT	CASSQEGNQPQHF
-	TRBV2	TRBD1	TRBJ1-5	TGTGCCAGCAGTTTTGGACAGGGAAGGTATCAGCCCCAGCATTTT	CASSFGQGRYQPQHF
few	TRBV7-3	-	TRBJ2-6	TGTGCCAGCAGCTTAAGGGCGGGACGGAACTCTGGGGCCAACGTCCTGACTTTC	CASSLRAGRNSGANVLTF
many	TRBV6-6	-	TRBJ1-1	TGTGCCAGCAGTGAGATGAACACTGAAGCTTTCTTT	CASSEMNTEAFF
many	TRBV11-2	TRBD1	TRBJ2-3	TGTGCCAGCAGCTTAGGACCTGGACAGGGGATGGATACGCAGTATTTT	CASSLGPGQGMDTQYF
many	TRBV5-1	TRBD2	TRBJ2-3	TGCGCCAGCAGGAAAGCGGGGGGTCTGCTCGTTAGCACAGATACGCAGTATTTT	CASRKAGGLLVSTDTQYF
-	TRBV2	TRBD1	TRBJ1-2	TGTGCCAGCAGTCGGACAGGGACTAACTATGGCTACACCTTC	CASSRTGTNYGYTF
few	TRBV14	-	TRBJ2-1	TGTGCCAGCAGTGCGGGGAACTACAATGAGCAGTTCTTC	CASSAGNYNEQFF
many	TRBV30	-	TRBJ2-1	TGTGCCTGGACACAGGGAAGGAATGAGCAGTTCTTC	CAWTQGRNEQFF
many	TRBV29-1	-	TRBJ2-7	TGCAGCGCACAGGGAAGGAGGGATGGCGAGCAGTACTTC	CSAQGRRDGEQYF
-	TRBV7-7	-	TRBJ2-1	TGTGCCAGCAGCTTAGCGGGGGGGCTTTACAATGAGCAGTTCTTC	CASSLAGGLYNEQFF
-	TRBV19	TRBD1	TRBJ2-7	TGTGCCAGTAGTGAACAGGGGCAGGGACCCTACGAGCAGTACTTC	CASSEQGQGPYEQYF
many	TRBV7-2	-	TRBJ1-2	TGTGCCAGCAGCTGGAGGGACCTGGTGGGGTCCGGCTACACCTTC	CASSWRDLVGSGYTF
-	TRBV6-6	TRBD1	TRBJ2-5	TGTGCCAGCAGTTTATACTCGGGACAGGGGGCGCAGGGCTTGTTACAAGAGACCCAGTACTTC	CASSLYSGQGAQGLLQETQYF
few	TRBV6-1	TRBD1	TRBJ1-3	TGTGCCAGCAGTCATACAGGGGACTCTGGAAACACCATATATTTT	CASSHTGDSGNTIYF
few	TRBV6-6	TRBD2	TRBJ2-3	TGTGCCAGCAGTCGAAGCGGGGGCGGGGCAGATACGCAGTATTTT	CASSRSGGGADTQYF
many	TRBV11-1	TRBD1	TRBJ1-4	TGTGCCAGCAGCTCGACAGGGATGATTGGCGAAAAACTGTTTTTT	CASSSTGMIGEKLFF
many	TRBV5-1	-	TRBJ2-5	TGCGCCAGCAGCTTGGGCCGAGGACAAAAAGAGACCCAGTACTTC	CASSLGRGQKETQYF
few	TRBV20-1	-	TRBJ1-2	TGCAGTGCTAGAGGAGCGGATTACGGCTACACCTTC	CSARGADYGYTF
few	TRBV6-2/TRBV6-3	-	TRBJ2-5	TGTGCCAGCAGTTCCCGTGCACAAGAGACCCAGTACTTC	CASSSRAQETQYF
few	TRBV18	-	TRBJ2-7	TGTGCCAGCTCACCAGCGAACGGGGCTTACGAGCAGTACTTC	CASSPANGAYEQYF
few	TRBV12-3/TRBV12-4	-	TRBJ1-1	TGTGCCAGCAGCCGACGGAATATGAACACTGAAGCTTTCTTT	CASSRRNMNTEAFF
many	TRBV14	-	TRBJ1-1	TGTGCCAGCAGCCAAGAATATCTATTGAACACTGAAGCTTTCTTT	CASSQEYLLNTEAFF
-	TRBV6-5	-	TRBJ1-1	TGTGCCAGCAGTTACCGACCGGGTCAGGGTGGGAAAAACACTGAAGCTTTCTTT	CASSYRPGQGGKNTEAFF
few	TRBV7-6	TRBD1	TRBJ1-5	TGTGCCAGCAGCCAGACAGGGGCAAGAAATCAGCCCCAGCATTTT	CASSQTGARNQPQHF
many	TRBV12-5	-	TRBJ2-7	TGTGCTAGTGGTTTGACCCCCCGGGAGCAGTACTTC	CASGLTPREQYF
many	TRBV20-1	-	TRBJ2-5	TGCAGTGCTAGAGATCGGACAGAATATCCACAAGAGACCCAGTACTTC	CSARDRTEYPQETQYF
few	TRBV5-1	-	TRBJ2-3	TGCGCCACTGCCCAGGGACCAGGGAGCACAGATACGCAGTATTTT	CATAQGPGSTDTQYF
-	TRBV6-1	TRBD1	TRBJ2-3	TGTGCCAGCAGTGAAGACAGGGGAGGCACAGATACGCAGTATTTT	CASSEDRGGTDTQYF
many	TRBV28	-	TRBJ1-5	TGTGCCAGCAGTTTCCCAGGTCAGCCCCAGCATTTT	CASSFPGQPQHF
-	TRBV5-1	-	TRBJ1-6	TGCGCCAGCAGCTTGCCCGGAGGTTCACCCCTCCACTTT	CASSLPGGSPLHF
many	TRBV6-1	-	TRBJ1-5	TGTGCCAGCAGTGAAAATCGTGGGGAGGGCAATCAGCCCCAGCATTTT	CASSENRGEGNQPQHF
-	TRBV29-1	-	TRBJ1-2	TGCAGCGGGGGGGACTTTTATGGCTACACCTTC	CSGGDFYGYTF
many	TRBV7-2	-	TRBJ1-1	TGTGCCAGCAGCAAAGAATGGATCACTGAAGCTTTCTTT	CASSKEWITEAFF
-	TRBV11-2	-	TRBJ2-5	TGTGCCAGCAGCTTAACGACTCAAGAGACCCAGTACTTC	CASSLTTQETQYF
few	TRBV13	-	TRBJ2-7	TGTGCCAGCAGCTTAGGGATCAGGGCCCACGAGCAGTACTTC	CASSLGIRAHEQYF